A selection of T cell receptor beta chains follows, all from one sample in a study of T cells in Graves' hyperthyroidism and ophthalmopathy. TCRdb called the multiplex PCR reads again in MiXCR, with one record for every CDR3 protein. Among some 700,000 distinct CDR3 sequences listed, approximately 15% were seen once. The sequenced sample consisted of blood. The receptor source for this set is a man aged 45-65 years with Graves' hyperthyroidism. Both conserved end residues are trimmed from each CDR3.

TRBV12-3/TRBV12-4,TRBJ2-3,ASSSRGLAGGLGDTQY
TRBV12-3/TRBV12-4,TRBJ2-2,ASSLEGVMPF
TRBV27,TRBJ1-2,ASSLSSGGDYGYT
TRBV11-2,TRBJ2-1,ASSLLGGSGNEQF
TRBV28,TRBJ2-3,ASSWDREPY
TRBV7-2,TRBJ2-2,ASSPRLAGVLTGELF
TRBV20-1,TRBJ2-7,SAPDSLLYEQY
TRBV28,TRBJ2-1,ASNWLASYNEQF
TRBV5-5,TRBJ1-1,ASSPLPTLNTEAF
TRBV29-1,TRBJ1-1,SVSTTLNTEAF
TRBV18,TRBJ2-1,ASSPPVGGGAPRQF
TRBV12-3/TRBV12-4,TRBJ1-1,ASSSDTSRTEAF
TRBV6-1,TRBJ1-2,ASTEPGSRYGYT
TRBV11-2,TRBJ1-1,ASSPVYNAAF
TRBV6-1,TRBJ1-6,ASSPGGVYSPLH
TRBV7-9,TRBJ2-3,ASSYSGSADTQY
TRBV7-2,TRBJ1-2,ASSLARNYGYT
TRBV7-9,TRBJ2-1,ASTSDREGNEQF
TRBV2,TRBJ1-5,ASSEGVPQPQH
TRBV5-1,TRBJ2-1,ASSTSLAAASYNEQF
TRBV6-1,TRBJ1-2,ASGLTGTKANYGYT
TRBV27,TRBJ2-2,ASSSSEYTGELF
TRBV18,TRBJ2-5,ASSPSAGLAGMRETQY
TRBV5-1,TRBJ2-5,ASSFSGRSQETQY
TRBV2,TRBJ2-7,ASKLGGVSRRSSYEQY
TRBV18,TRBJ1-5,ASSPRTGLNQPQH
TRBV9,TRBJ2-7,ASSRGGSIRSSYEQY
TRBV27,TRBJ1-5,ASRYSSGSNQPQH
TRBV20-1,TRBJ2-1,SARDLGGRIDEQF
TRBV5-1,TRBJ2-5,ASSYRGAETQY
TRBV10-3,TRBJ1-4,AIRQGSSSNEKLF